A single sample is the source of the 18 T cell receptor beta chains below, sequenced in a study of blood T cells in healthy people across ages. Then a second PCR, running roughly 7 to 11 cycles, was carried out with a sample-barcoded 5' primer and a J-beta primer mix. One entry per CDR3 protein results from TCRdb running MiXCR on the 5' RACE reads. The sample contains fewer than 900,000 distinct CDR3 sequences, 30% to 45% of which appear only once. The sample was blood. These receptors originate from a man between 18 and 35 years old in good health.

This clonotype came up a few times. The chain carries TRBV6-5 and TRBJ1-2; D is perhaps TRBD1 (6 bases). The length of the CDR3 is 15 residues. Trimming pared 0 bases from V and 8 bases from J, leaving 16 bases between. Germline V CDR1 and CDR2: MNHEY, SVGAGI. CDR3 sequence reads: CASSYSSGGLIGYTF. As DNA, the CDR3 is TGTGCCAGCAGTTACTCATCCGGGGGCTTAATCGGCTACACCTTC.

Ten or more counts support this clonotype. CDR3 protein: CASSSGATNEKLFF. CDR3 DNA: TGTGCCAGCAGTTCAGGGGCAACTAATGAAAAACTGTTTTTT. This chain joins TRBV12-3 or TRBV12-4 and TRBJ1-4, with TRBD1 as a possible D gene (6 bases). Trimming stripped 4 bases from V and 0 bases from J, with 6 bases between. CDR3 length equals 14 residues.

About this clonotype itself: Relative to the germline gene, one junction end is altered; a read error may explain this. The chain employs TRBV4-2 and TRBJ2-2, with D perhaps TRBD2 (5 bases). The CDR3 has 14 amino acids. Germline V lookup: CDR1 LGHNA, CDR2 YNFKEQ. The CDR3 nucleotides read TGTGCCAGCAGTCTAGACACCACCACCGGGGAACTGTTTTTT. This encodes CASSLDTTTGELFF.

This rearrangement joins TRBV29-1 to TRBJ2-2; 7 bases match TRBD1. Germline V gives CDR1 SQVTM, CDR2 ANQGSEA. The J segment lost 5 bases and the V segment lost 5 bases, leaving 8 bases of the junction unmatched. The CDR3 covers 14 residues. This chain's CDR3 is CSVHRGGRTGELFF. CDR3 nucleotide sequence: TGCAGCGTTCATAGAGGGGGCAGGACCGGGGAGCTGTTTTTT.

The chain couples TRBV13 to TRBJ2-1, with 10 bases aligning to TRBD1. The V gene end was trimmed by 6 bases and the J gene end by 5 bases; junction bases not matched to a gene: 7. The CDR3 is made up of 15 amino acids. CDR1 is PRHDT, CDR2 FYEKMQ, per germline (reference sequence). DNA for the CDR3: TGTGCCAGCAGTCCCGGACAGGGGGATGACAATGAGCAGTTCTTC. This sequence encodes CASSPGQGDDNEQFF.

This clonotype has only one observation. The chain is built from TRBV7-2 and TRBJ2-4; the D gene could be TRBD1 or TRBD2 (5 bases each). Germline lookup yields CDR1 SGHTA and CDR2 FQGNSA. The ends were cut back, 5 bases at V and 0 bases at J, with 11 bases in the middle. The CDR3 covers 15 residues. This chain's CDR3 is CASSRRGLAKNIQYF. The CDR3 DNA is TGTGCCAGCAGCCGACGGGGCCTAGCCAAAAACATTCAGTACTTC. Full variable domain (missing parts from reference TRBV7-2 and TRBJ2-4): GAGVSQSPSNKVTEKGKDVELRCDPISGHTALYWYRQSLGQGLEFLIYFQGNSAPDKSGLPSDRFSAERTGGSVSTLTIQRTQQEDSAVYLCASSRRGLAKNIQYFGAGTRLSVL.

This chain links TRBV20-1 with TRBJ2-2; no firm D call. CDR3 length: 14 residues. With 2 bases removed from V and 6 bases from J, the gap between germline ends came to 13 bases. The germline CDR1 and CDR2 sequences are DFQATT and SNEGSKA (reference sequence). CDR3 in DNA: TGCAGTGCTAGAAGTCTTGACCGCGCCGGGGAGCTGTTTTTT. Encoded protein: CSARSLDRAGELFF.

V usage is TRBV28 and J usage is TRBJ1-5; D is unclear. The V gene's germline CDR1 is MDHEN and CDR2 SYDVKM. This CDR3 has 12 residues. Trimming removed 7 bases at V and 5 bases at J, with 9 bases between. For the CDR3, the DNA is TGTGCCAGCACACCGCCAGATCAGCCCCAGCATTTT. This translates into CASTPPDQPQHF.

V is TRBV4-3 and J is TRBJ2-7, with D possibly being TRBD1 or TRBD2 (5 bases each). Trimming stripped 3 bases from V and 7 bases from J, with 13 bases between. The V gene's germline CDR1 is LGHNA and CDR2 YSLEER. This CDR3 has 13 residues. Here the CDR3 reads CASSQGVNNEQYF. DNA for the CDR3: TGCGCCAGCAGCCAGGGGGTTAACAATGAGCAGTACTTC.

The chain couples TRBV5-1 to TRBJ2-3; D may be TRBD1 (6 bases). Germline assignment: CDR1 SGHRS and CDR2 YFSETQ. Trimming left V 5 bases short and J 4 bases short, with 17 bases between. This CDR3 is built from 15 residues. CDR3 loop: CASRGDTLVSDTQYF. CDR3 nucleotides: TGCGCCAGCAGAGGGGACACTTTGGTTTCAGATACGCAGTATTTT.

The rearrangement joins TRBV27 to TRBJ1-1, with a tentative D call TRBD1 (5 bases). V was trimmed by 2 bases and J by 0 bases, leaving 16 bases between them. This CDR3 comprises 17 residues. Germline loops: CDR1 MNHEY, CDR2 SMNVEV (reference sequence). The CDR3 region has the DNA TGTGCCAGCAGTTTAAGTAGAAGGGGTAGCTTGAACACTGAAGCTTTCTTT. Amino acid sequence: CASSLSRRGSLNTEAFF.

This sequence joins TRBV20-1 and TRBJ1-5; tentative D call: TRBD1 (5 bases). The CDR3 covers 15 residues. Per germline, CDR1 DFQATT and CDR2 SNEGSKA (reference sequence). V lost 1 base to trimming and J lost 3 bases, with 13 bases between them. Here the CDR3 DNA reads TGCAGTGCTAGAGGAGGTGGGGGTTACAATCAGCCCCAGCATTTT. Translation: CSARGGGGYNQPQHF.

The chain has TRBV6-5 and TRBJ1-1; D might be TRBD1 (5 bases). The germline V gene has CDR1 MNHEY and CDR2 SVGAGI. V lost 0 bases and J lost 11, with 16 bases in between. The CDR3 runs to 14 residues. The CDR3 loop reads CASSYSNTGQSAFF. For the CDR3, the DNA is TGTGCCAGCAGTTACTCGAATACCGGACAAAGCGCTTTCTTT.

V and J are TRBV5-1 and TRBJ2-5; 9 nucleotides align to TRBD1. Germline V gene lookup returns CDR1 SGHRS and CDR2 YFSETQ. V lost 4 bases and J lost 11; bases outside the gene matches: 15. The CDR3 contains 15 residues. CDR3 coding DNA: TGCGCCAGCAGCGTAGCCGGGACAGGGAGCGGGGAGCAGTACTTC. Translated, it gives CASSVAGTGSGEQYF.

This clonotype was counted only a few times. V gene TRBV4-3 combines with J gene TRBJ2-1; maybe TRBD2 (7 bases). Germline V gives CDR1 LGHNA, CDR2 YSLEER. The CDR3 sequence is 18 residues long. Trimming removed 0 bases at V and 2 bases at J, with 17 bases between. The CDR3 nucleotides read TGCGCCAGCAGCCAAGATATTGGACGGCGGGGGCCCTACAATGAGCAGTTCTTC. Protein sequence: CASSQDIGRRGPYNEQFF.

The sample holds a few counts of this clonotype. CDR3 sequence reads: CASGWKGGADYGYTF. The DNA for the CDR3 is TGTGCCAGCGGATGGAAGGGTGGTGCAGACTATGGCTACACCTTC. The chain recombines TRBV27 with TRBJ1-2; D uncertain. Germline CDR1 MNHEY, CDR2 SMNVEV (reference sequence). The V end lost 8 bases, the J end lost 3 bases, and 19 bases lay between the germline ends. CDR3 length equals 15 residues.

The DNA for the CDR3 is TGTGCCAGCAGCACCGAAAAACAGGGGTACCGTGGCTACACCTTC. Its translation: CASSTEKQGYRGYTF. The rearrangement links TRBV9 to TRBJ1-2; 7 positions match TRBD1. J was trimmed by 7 bases and V by 4 bases; bases with no gene match: 13. Germline V gene lookup returns CDR1 SGDLS and CDR2 YYNGEE. This CDR3 has 15 residues.

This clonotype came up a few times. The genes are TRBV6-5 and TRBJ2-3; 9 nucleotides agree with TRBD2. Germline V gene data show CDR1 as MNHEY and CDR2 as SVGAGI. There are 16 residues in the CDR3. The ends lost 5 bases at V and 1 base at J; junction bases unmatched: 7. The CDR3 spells CASSPRLADGTDTQYF. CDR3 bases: TGTGCCAGCAGTCCTCGACTAGCGGATGGCACAGATACGCAGTATTTT.